These T cell receptor beta chains were read from a single sample in a study of radiation and T cells in renal cell carcinoma. The method was immunoSEQ multiplex PCR; TCRdb's version includes in-frame clones alone and lacks a portion of them. The repertoire holds about 130,000 clones, with about 88% as singletons. The specimen was blood, collected from a patient whose treatment included radiotherapy and nephrectomy. These receptors all stem from a woman in her 70s with renal cell carcinoma. Both conserved end residues are part of each CDR3. The D gene is left open where the match is weak. Size is omitted from some rows. Given values are once, few, many or a class for expanded clones.

clone_size,j_call,v_call,d_call,cdr3_aa,cdr3_nt
many,TRBJ2-7,TRBV7-6,-,CASSLARGSNEQYF,TGTGCCAGCAGCTTAGCGCGAGGATCCAACGAGCAGTACTTC
-,TRBJ2-1,TRBV5-1,-,CASRPGGGMGYNEQFF,TGCGCCAGCAGACCCGGAGGGGGAATGGGGTACAATGAGCAGTTCTTC
-,TRBJ2-5,TRBV20-1,-,CSAREIHPLYF,TGCAGTGCTAGAGAGATCCATCCCTTGTACTTC
-,TRBJ1-1,TRBV5-4,-,CASSLEVKNTEAFF,TGTGCCAGCAGCTTGGAAGTCAAGAACACTGAAGCTTTCTTT
-,TRBJ1-1,TRBV28,TRBD1,CASSPGGGWAEAFF,TGTGCCAGCAGCCCAGGGGGCGGTTGGGCTGAAGCTTTCTTT
once,TRBJ1-6,TRBV5-1,-,CASSIQASYNSPLHF,TGCGCCAGCAGTATACAGGCTTCCTATAATTCACCCCTCCACTTT
once,TRBJ2-2,TRBV27,TRBD2,CASSLRAGGGAGELFF,TGTGCCAGCAGTTTGAGAGCGGGGGGCGGCGCCGGGGAGCTGTTTTTT
-,TRBJ2-5,TRBV7-2,-,CASSLWLGQETQYF,TGTGCCAGCAGCTTATGGTTGGGCCAAGAGACCCAGTACTTC
-,TRBJ1-1,TRBV7-8,TRBD1,CASSRDRGNTEAFF,TGTGCCAGCAGCCGGGACAGGGGGAACACTGAAGCTTTCTTT
-,TRBJ1-2,TRBV7-2,TRBD1,CASSSGQGQLYGYTF,TGTGCCAGCAGCTCCGGACAGGGGCAGCTGTATGGCTACACCTTC
once,TRBJ2-5,TRBV2,-,CASSAAGNQETQYF,TGTGCCAGCAGTGCGGCAGGGAACCAAGAGACCCAGTACTTC
once,TRBJ2-2,TRBV9,-,CASSVAVGGATGELFF,TGTGCCAGCAGCGTAGCTGTAGGGGGGGCCACCGGGGAGCTGTTTTTT
-,TRBJ2-7,TRBV2,TRBD1,CASRGPGQTFPYEQYF,TGTGCCAGCAGAGGACCGGGACAGACTTTTCCGTACGAGCAGTACTTC
-,TRBJ2-6,TRBV11-3,-,CASKGANVLTF,TGTGCCAGCAAGGGGGCCAACGTCCTGACTTTC
-,TRBJ2-3,TRBV19,TRBD1,CATSPPGDRGTDTQYF,TGTGCCACCTCACCCCCCGGGGACAGGGGCACAGATACGCAGTATTTT
-,TRBJ2-5,TRBV7-2,TRBD1,CASSLDRGNQETQYF,TGTGCCAGCAGCTTGGACAGGGGAAACCAAGAGACCCAGTACTTC
few,TRBJ2-3,TRBV2,TRBD1,CASIIPPQTGWRTTDTQYF,TGTGCCAGCATTATACCCCCTCAGACAGGGTGGAGAACCACAGATACGCAGTATTTT
once,TRBJ2-3,TRBV5-1,TRBD2,CASSFQRGGRDTQYF,TGCGCCAGCAGCTTTCAGCGGGGGGGCCGAGATACGCAGTATTTT
-,TRBJ2-6,TRBV29-1,-,CSVQVSGANVLTF,TGCAGCGTTCAGGTCTCTGGGGCCAACGTCCTGACTTTC
once,TRBJ1-5,TRBV6-5,-,CASSYSRSQPQHF,TGTGCCAGCAGTTACTCGAGAAGTCAGCCCCAGCATTTT
-,TRBJ2-7,TRBV5-1,-,CASSPGPSYEQYF,TGCGCCAGCAGTCCCGGTCCTTCCTACGAGCAGTACTTC
few,TRBJ1-1,TRBV5-1,-,CASTAYPHTEAFF,TGCGCCAGCACAGCTTACCCCCACACTGAAGCTTTCTTT
-,TRBJ1-2,TRBV4-1,-,CASSQGQDGYGYTF,TGCGCCAGCAGCCAAGGTCAGGACGGCTATGGCTACACCTTC
-,TRBJ2-6,TRBV7-2,-,CASSPYTPGANVLTF,TGTGCCAGCAGCCCCTACACCCCTGGGGCCAACGTCCTGACTTTC
-,TRBJ1-1,TRBV2,TRBD1,CASRFTGEGTEAFF,TGTGCCAGCAGGTTTACAGGGGAAGGCACTGAAGCTTTCTTT
-,TRBJ2-5,TRBV7-2,-,CASSLSDSPQVRTQYF,TGTGCCAGCAGCTTGTCGGACAGCCCCCAGGTGCGGACCCAGTACTTC
-,TRBJ2-3,TRBV9,-,CASSVDPGVGTDTQYF,TGTGCCAGCAGCGTAGATCCCGGGGTTGGTACAGATACGCAGTATTTT
-,TRBJ1-5,TRBV28,-,CASSPPGVNQPQHF,TGTGCCAGCAGTCCGCCGGGGGTCAATCAGCCCCAGCATTTT
once,TRBJ2-3,TRBV14,TRBD2,CASSLQGGRTQYF,TGTGCCAGCAGCCTCCAGGGAGGGCGTACGCAGTATTTT
few,TRBJ1-1,TRBV5-1,-,CASSLEGTEAFF,TGCGCCAGCAGCTTGGAAGGCACTGAAGCTTTCTTT
-,TRBJ2-7,TRBV7-2,-,CASSFFSPRVEQYF,TGTGCCAGCAGCTTTTTTAGCCCCCGGGTGGAGCAGTACTTC
-,TRBJ1-1,TRBV5-1,TRBD1,CASSDRGRNTEAFF,TGCGCCAGCAGCGACAGGGGTAGGAACACTGAAGCTTTCTTT
-,TRBJ2-5,TRBV28,TRBD2,CASAGKLETQYF,TGTGCCTCAGCGGGGAAGTTGGAGACCCAGTACTTC
-,TRBJ2-7,TRBV7-6,TRBD1,CASSLDRAYEQYF,TGTGCCAGCAGCTTGGACAGGGCCTACGAGCAGTACTTC
-,TRBJ1-2,TRBV7-9,TRBD1,CASSSSGTGVVNYGYTF,TGTGCCAGCAGCTCCTCCGGGACAGGGGTTGTTAACTATGGCTACACCTTC